This TCR beta chain was recorded in a study of shared clonotypes between healthy human individuals. Per the germline V gene, CDR1 is MNHEY and CDR2 is SMNVEV (reference sequence). Trimming took off 4 bases at V and 3 bases at J, with 12 bases between the two ends. There are 15 residues in the CDR3. Generated by immunoSEQ multiplex PCR, the TCRdb table keeps only in-frame clones and is missing some. The sample records about 590,000 clones, about 95% being singletons. Naive CD8 cells comprised CD45RO-negative, CCR7-positively selected cells, excluding terminally differentiated effector memory CD45RA+ cells.

The rearrangement links TRBV27 to TRBJ2-2; no clear D. Sequenced material: naive CD8+ T cells sorted from blood. The TCR was taken from a woman aged 25 to 39 in good health. CDR3 in amino acids: CASSWMAGDTGELFF. The CDR3 DNA sequence: TGTGCCAGCAGTTGGATGGCTGGGGACACCGGGGAGCTGTTTTTT.